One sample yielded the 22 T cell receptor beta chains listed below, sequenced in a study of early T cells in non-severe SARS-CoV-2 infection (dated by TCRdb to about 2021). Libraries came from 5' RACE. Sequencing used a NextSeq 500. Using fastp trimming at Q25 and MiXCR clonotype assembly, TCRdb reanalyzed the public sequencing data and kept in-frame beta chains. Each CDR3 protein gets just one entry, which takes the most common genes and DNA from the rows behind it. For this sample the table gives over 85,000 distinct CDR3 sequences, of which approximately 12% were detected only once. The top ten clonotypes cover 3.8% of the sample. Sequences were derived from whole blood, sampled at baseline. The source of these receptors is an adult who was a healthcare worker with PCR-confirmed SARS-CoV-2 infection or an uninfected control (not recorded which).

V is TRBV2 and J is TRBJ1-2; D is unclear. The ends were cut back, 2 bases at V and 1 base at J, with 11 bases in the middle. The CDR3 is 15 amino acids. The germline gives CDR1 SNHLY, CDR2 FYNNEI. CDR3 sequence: CASSEYVGFNYGYTF. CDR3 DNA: TGTGCCAGCAGTGAATACGTCGGATTTAACTATGGCTACACCTTC.

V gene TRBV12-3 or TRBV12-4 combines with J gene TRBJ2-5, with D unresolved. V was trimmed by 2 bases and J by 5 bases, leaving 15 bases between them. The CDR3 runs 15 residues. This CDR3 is CASSLLGDPAETQYF. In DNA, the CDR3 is TGTGCCAGCAGTTTACTAGGTGACCCCGCCGAGACCCAGTACTTC.

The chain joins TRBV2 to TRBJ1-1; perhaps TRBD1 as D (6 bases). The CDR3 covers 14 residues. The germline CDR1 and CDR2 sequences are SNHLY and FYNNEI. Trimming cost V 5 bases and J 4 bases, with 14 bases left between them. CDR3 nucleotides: TGTGCCAGCAGTAACAGGGACGAATTCACTGAAGCTTTCTTT. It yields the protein CASSNRDEFTEAFF. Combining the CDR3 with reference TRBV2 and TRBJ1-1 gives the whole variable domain EPEVTQTPSHQVTQMGQEVILRCVPISNHLYFYWYRQILGQKVEFLVSFYNNEISEKSEIFDDQFSVERPDGSNFTLKIRSTKLEDSAMYFCASSNRDEFTEAFFGQGTRLTVV.

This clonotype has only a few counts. The CDR3 protein is CASSKTSGGTYNEQFF. The CDR3 DNA follows: TGTGCCAGCAGCAAGACTAGCGGGGGGACCTACAATGAGCAGTTCTTC. The chain couples TRBV7-2 to TRBJ2-1; 13 bases match TRBD2. In germline, CDR1 is SGHTA, CDR2 FQGNSA. The CDR3 has 16 residues. The J segment lost 2 bases and the V segment lost 5 bases, leaving 3 bases of the junction unmatched.

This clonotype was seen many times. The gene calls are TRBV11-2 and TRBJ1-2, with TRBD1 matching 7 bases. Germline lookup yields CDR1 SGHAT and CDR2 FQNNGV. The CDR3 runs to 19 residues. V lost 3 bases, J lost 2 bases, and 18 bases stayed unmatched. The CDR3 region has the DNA TGTGCCAGCAGCTTGGATAGACAGGGATATTCCTTTTTGAACTATGGCTACACCTTC. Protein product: CASSLDRQGYSFLNYGYTF.

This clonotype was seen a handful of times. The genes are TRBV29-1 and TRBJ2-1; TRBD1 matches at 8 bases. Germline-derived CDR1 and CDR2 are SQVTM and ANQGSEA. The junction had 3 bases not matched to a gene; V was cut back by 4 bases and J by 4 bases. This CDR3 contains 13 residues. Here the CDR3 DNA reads TGCAGCGTTGGGGGGGACAGGTACAATGAGCAGTTCTTC. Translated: CSVGGDRYNEQFF.

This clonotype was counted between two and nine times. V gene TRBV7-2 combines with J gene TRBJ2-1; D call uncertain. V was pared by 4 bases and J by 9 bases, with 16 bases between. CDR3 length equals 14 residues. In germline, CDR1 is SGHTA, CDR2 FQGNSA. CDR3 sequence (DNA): TGTGCCAGCAGCTCAGCCCCCTTACCGAGTGAGCAGTTCTTC. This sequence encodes CASSSAPLPSEQFF. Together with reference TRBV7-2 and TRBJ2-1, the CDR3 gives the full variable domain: GAGVSQSPSNKVTEKGKDVELRCDPISGHTALYWYRQSLGQGLEFLIYFQGNSAPDKSGLPSDRFSAERTGGSVSTLTIQRTQQEDSAVYLCASSSAPLPSEQFFGPGTRLTVL.

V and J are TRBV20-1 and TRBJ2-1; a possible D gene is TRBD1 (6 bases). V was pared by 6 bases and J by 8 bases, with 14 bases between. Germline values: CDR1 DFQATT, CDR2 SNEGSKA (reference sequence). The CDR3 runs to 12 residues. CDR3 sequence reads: CSARTGTHEQFF. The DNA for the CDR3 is TGCAGTGCCCGAACAGGGACCCATGAGCAGTTCTTC.

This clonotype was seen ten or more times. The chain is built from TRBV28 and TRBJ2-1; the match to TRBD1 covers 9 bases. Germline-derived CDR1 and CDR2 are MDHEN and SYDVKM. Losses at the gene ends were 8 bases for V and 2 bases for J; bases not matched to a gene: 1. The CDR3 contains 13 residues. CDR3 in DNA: TGTGCCAGCCGGGACAGGGCCTACAATGAGCAGTTCTTC. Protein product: CASRDRAYNEQFF.

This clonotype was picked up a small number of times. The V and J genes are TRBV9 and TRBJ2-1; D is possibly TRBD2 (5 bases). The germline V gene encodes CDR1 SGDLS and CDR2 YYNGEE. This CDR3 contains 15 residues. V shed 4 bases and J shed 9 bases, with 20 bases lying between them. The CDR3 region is CASSPRDRPLGEQFF. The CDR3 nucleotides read TGTGCCAGCAGCCCCCGGGATCGACCGTTGGGTGAGCAGTTCTTC.

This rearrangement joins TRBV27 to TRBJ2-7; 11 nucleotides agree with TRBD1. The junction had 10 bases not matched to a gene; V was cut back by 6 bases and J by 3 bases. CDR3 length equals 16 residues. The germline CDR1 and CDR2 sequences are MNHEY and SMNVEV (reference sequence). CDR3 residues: CASRKPGDRGFYEQYF. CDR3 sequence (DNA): TGTGCCAGCAGAAAACCCGGGGACAGGGGGTTCTACGAGCAGTACTTC.

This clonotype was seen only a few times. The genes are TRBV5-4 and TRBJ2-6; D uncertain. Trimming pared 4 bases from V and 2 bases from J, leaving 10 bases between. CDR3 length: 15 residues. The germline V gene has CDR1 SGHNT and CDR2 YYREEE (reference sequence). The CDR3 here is CASSHAATGANVLTF. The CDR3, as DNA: TGTGCCAGCAGCCATGCCGCGACTGGGGCCAACGTCCTGACTTTC. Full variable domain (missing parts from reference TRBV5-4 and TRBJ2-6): ETGVTQSPTHLIKTRGQQVTLRCSSQSGHNTVSWYQQALGQGPQFIFQYYREEENGRGNFPPRFSGLQFPNYSSELNVNALELDDSALYLCASSHAATGANVLTFGAGSRLTVL.

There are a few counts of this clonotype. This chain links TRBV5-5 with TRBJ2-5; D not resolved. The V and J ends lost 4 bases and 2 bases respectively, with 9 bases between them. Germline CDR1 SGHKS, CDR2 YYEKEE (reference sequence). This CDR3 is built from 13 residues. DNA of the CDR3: TGTGCCAGCAGCCGACCGGAACAAGAGACCCAGTACTTC. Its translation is CASSRPEQETQYF. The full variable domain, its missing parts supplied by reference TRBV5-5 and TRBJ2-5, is DAGVTQSPTHLIKTRGQQVTLRCSPISGHKSVSWYQQVLGQGPQFIFQYYEKEERGRGNFPDRFSARQFPNYSSELNVNALLLGDSALYLCASSRPEQETQYFGPGTRLLVL.

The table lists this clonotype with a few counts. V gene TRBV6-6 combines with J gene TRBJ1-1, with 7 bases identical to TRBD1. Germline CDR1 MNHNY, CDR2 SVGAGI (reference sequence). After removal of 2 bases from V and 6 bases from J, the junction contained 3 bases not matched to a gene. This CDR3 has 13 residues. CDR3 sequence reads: CASSYGQGAEAFF. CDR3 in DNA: TGTGCCAGCAGTTACGGCCAGGGGGCTGAAGCTTTCTTT.

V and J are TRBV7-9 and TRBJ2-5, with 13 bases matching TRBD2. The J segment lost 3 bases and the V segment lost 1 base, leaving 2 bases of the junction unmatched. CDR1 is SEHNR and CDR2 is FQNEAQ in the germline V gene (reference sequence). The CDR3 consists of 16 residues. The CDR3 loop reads CASSLVGTSGEETQYF. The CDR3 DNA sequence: TGTGCCAGCAGCTTAGTCGGGACTAGCGGGGAAGAGACCCAGTACTTC.

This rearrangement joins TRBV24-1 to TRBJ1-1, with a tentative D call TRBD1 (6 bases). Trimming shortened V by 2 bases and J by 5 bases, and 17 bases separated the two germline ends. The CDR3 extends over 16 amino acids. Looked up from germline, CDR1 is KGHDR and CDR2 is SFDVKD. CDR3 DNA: TGTGCCACCAGTGATTCAAACAGGGACGGGGAGACTGAAGCTTTCTTT. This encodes CATSDSNRDGETEAFF.

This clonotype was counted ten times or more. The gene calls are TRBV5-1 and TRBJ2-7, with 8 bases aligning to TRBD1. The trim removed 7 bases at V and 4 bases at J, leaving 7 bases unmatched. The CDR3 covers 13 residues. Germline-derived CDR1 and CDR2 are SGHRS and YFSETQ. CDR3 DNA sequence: TGCGCCAGCCAGACCGACAGGGGATACGAGCAGTACTTC. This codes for CASQTDRGYEQYF.

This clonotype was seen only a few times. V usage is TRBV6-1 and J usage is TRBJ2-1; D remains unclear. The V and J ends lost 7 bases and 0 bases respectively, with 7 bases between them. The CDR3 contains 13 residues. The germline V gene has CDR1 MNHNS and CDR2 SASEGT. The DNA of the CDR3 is TGTGCCAGCATGTGGAGCTCCTACAATGAGCAGTTCTTC. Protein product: CASMWSSYNEQFF.

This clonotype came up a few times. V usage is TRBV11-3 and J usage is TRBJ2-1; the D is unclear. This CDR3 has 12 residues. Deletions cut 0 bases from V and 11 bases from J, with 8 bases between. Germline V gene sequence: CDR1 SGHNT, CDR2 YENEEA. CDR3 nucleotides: TGTGCCAGCAGCTTAGACTCCGGTAAGCAGTTCTTC. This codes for CASSLDSGKQFF.

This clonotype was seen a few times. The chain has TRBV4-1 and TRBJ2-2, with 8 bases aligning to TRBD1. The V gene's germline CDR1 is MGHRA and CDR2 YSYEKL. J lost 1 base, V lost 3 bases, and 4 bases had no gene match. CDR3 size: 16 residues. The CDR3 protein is CASSHFTGGNTGELFF. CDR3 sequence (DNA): TGCGCCAGCAGCCACTTTACAGGGGGGAACACCGGGGAGCTGTTTTTT.

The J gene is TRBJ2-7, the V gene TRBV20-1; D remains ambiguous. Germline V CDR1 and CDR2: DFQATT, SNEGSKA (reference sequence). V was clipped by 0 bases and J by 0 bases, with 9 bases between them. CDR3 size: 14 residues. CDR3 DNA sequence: TGCAGTGCTAGAGAGGCACCAAACTCCTACGAGCAGTACTTC. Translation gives CSAREAPNSYEQYF.

The CDR3, as DNA: TGTGCCAGCAGCGACGGTTTAAGCACAGATACGCAGTATTTT. It translates to CASSDGLSTDTQYF. The rearrangement uses TRBV7-9 and TRBJ2-3; D call uncertain. Germline V gene data show CDR1 as SEHNR and CDR2 as FQNEAQ (reference sequence). The length of the CDR3 is 14 residues. Deletions cut 5 bases from V and 0 bases from J, with 9 bases between. The complete variable domain, with remaining parts taken from reference TRBV7-9 and TRBJ2-3, reads DTGVSQNPRHKITKRGQNVTFRCDPISEHNRLYWYRQTLGQGPEFLTYFQNEAQLEKSRLLSDRFSAERPKGSFSTLEIQRTEQGDSAMYLCASSDGLSTDTQYFGPGTRLTVL.